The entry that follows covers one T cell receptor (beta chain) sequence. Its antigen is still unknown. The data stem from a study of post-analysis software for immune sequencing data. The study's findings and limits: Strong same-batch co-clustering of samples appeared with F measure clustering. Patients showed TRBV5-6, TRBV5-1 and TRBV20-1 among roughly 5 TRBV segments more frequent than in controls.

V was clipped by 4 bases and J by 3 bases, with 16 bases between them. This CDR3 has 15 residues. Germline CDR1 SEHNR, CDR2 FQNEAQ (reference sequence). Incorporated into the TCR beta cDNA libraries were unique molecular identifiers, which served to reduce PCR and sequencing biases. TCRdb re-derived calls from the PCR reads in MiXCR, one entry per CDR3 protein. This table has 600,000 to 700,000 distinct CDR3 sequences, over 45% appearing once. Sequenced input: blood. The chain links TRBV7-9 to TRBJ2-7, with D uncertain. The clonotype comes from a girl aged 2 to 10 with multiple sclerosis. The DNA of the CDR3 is TGTGCCAGCAGCTCCTCTTCTGGGGAATTCTACGAGCAGTACTTC. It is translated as CASSSSSGEFYEQYF.